The 24 T cell receptor beta chains listed next were all sequenced from one sample in a study of blood T cell repertoires in COVID-19. Assay: immunoSEQ multiplex PCR; the TCRdb copy retains only in-frame clones and omits some. Among about 190,000 clones listed, approximately 90% were seen once. The material sequenced was peripheral blood. The origin of the receptors is a man aged 50 or older with acute or convalescent COVID-19.

V is TRBV18 and J is TRBJ2-5, with D possibly being TRBD1 (6 bases). V shed 6 bases and J shed 4 bases, with 18 bases lying between them. This CDR3 region has 15 residues. Germline V CDR1 and CDR2: KGHSH, LQKENI. The CDR3 is CASSRIEGVGETQYF. The CDR3 coding sequence is TGTGCCAGCTCCAGGATCGAGGGGGTCGGAGAGACCCAGTACTTC.

The CDR3 spells CASSRGSSYEQYV. The CDR3 DNA sequence: TGTGCCAGCAGCCGCGGGTCCTCCTACGAGCAGTACGTC. This chain connects TRBV5-6 to TRBJ2-7; D is perhaps TRBD2 (5 bases). Germline V gives CDR1 SGHDT, CDR2 YYEEEE. V was shortened by 4 bases and J by 0 bases, with 8 bases between the two germline ends. The CDR3 loop spans 13 amino acids.

The chain joins TRBV6-1 to TRBJ2-3, with 7 bases aligning to TRBD2. Trimming cost V 0 bases and J 2 bases; bases outside gene matches: 5. This CDR3 has 16 residues. CDR1 MNHNS and CDR2 SASEGT come from the germline V gene. The CDR3 bases are TGTGCCAGCAGTGAAGCGCCCCGGGAGGTCACAGATACGCAGTATTTT. The encoded protein is CASSEAPREVTDTQYF.

The chain couples TRBV7-6 to TRBJ2-5; 10 bases align to TRBD2. The CDR3 has 16 amino acids. Germline loops: CDR1 SGHVS, CDR2 FNYEAQ. The junction had 8 bases not matched to a gene; V was cut back by 5 bases and J by 2 bases. This CDR3 is CASSLGSGGSQETQYF. The CDR3 DNA follows: TGTGCCAGCAGCCTAGGTAGCGGGGGGAGTCAAGAGACCCAGTACTTC. The whole variable domain, filled in from reference TRBV7-6 and TRBJ2-5, reads GAGVSQSPRYKVTKRGQDVALRCDPISGHVSLYWYRQALGQGPEFLTYFNYEAQQDKSGLPNDRFSAERPEGSISTLTIQRTEQRDSAMYRCASSLGSGGSQETQYFGPGTRLLVL.

The chain couples TRBV27 to TRBJ1-1; D unresolved. CDR3 length equals 13 residues. With 4 bases removed from V and 5 bases from J, the gap between germline ends came to 11 bases. The V gene's germline CDR1 is MNHEY and CDR2 SMNVEV (reference sequence). DNA of the CDR3: TGTGCCAGCAGTTCCTCCGGTCCGACTGAAGCTTTCTTT. It specifies CASSSSGPTEAFF.

V gene TRBV19 combines with J gene TRBJ2-3; no clear D. The V gene's germline CDR1 is LNHDA and CDR2 SQIVND (reference sequence). V was clipped by 2 bases and J by 9 bases, with 12 bases between them. CDR3 length: 13 residues. DNA of the CDR3: TGTGCCAGTAGTATAAACAGTGATAACACGCAGTATTTT. Translated: CASSINSDNTQYF. Full variable domain (remainder filled in from reference TRBV19 and TRBJ2-3): DGGITQSPKYLFRKEGQNVTLSCEQNLNHDAMYWYRQDPGQGLRLIYYSQIVNDFQKGDIAEGYSVSREKKESFPLTVTSAQKNPTAFYLCASSINSDNTQYFGPGTRLTVL.

The chain employs TRBV29-1 and TRBJ2-1, with D maybe TRBD2 (7 bases). Germline CDR1 and CDR2: SQVTM and ANQGSEA. CDR3 length equals 13 residues. For the CDR3, the DNA is TGCGCCTTGTCCCGGGGGGCCCTAAATGAGCAGTTCTTC. Its protein is CALSRGALNEQFF.

The V and J genes are TRBV7-3 and TRBJ2-5; 9 positions match TRBD2. CDR1 is SGHTA, CDR2 FQGTGA, per germline. The CDR3 is 16 amino acids. The V and J ends lost 1 base and 5 bases, in that order; junction bases with no gene match: 8. CDR3 coding DNA: TGTGCCAGCAGCTTAATGGCGGGAGGGGTAGGGGAGACCCAGTACTTC. Its protein is CASSLMAGGVGETQYF. Variable domain in full (rest from reference TRBV7-3 and TRBJ2-5): GAGVSQTPSNKVTEKGKYVELRCDPISGHTALYWYRQSLGQGPEFLIYFQGTGAADDSGLPNDRFFAVRPEGSVSTLKIQRTERGDSAVYLCASSLMAGGVGETQYFGPGTRLLVL.

The chain is built from TRBV18 and TRBJ2-7; 10 nucleotides match TRBD1. The germline gives CDR1 KGHSH, CDR2 LQKENI. CDR3 length equals 15 residues. V shed 5 bases, J shed 7 bases, and the junction held 11 bases outside the gene matches. In nucleotides, the CDR3 is TGTGCCAGCTCATCCTGGGACAGGGGAGGGGGTGAGCAGTACTTC. Translated, it gives CASSSWDRGGGEQYF.

CDR3 protein: CAWSGQVNTEAFF. DNA for the CDR3: TGTGCCTGGAGCGGACAGGTCAACACTGAAGCTTTCTTT. This sequence joins TRBV30 and TRBJ1-1; the match to TRBD1 covers 7 bases. From germline, CDR1 is GTSNPN and CDR2 SVGIG (reference sequence). CDR3 length: 13 amino acids. V gave up 3 bases and J gave up 2 bases; unmatched junction bases: 3.

This sequence joins TRBV28 and TRBJ2-7, with D possibly matching TRBD2 (7 bases). This CDR3 comprises 14 residues. Trimming removed 3 bases at V and 5 bases at J, with 14 bases between. Germline assignment: CDR1 MDHEN and CDR2 SYDVKM. The CDR3 nucleotides read TGTGCCAGCAGTTTGAGGGGGGGAGGGAACGAGCAGTACTTC. Protein sequence: CASSLRGGGNEQYF.

V gene TRBV19 combines with J gene TRBJ1-5; no reliable D call. The CDR3 has 14 amino acids. V dropped 11 bases and J dropped 0 bases, with 14 bases sitting between them. Germline lookup yields CDR1 LNHDA and CDR2 SQIVND (reference sequence). For the CDR3, the DNA is TGTGCCCCCCCACCGGGAAATAGCAATCAGCCCCAGCATTTT. As protein: CAPPPGNSNQPQHF.

The rearrangement joins TRBV27 to TRBJ1-2; no firm D call. V was clipped by 2 bases and J by 8 bases, with 18 bases between them. The germline V gene encodes CDR1 MNHEY and CDR2 SMNVEV (reference sequence). This CDR3 spans 15 amino acids. The CDR3 protein is CASSLVPGGPRGYTF. CDR3 in DNA: TGTGCCAGCAGTTTAGTCCCGGGAGGGCCACGGGGCTACACCTTC.

The rearrangement uses TRBV2 and TRBJ2-5; 7 nucleotides line up with TRBD1. The CDR3 spans 15 residues. J was trimmed by 4 bases and V by 3 bases; bases with no gene match: 8. Germline CDR1 SNHLY, CDR2 FYNNEI. CDR3 amino acids: CASSEGSGGGETQYF. CDR3 sequence (DNA): TGTGCCAGCAGTGAGGGCTCAGGGGGTGGAGAGACCCAGTACTTC.

This clone has just a few counts. This chain joins TRBV19 and TRBJ2-4; 12 positions agree with TRBD2. Per germline, CDR1 LNHDA and CDR2 SQIVND (reference sequence). The CDR3 consists of 15 residues. V gave up 4 bases and J gave up 8 bases; unmatched junction bases: 6. The CDR3 DNA follows: TGTGCCAGTAGTAGGACTAGCGGGACGGGAGACATTCAGTACTTC. Amino acid sequence: CASSRTSGTGDIQYF.

This chain joins TRBV20-1 and TRBJ2-7; TRBD2 might be the D (6 bases). Germline V gene sequence: CDR1 DFQATT, CDR2 SNEGSKA (reference sequence). The CDR3 has 15 residues. Trimming took 3 bases from V and 3 from J, leaving 18 bases between them. The CDR3 region is CSASSGGRSGYEQYF. CDR3 bases: TGCAGTGCTAGTTCCGGTGGGAGGTCGGGCTACGAGCAGTACTTC.

This rearrangement joins TRBV10-3 to TRBJ2-7; TRBD2 matches 9 bases. CDR3 length: 18 residues. The V segment lost 5 bases and the J segment 5 bases; nucleotides outside the gene matches: 19. CDR1 ENHRY and CDR2 SYGVKD come from the germline V gene. The CDR3 sequence is CAISPQGLAGDLWDEQYF. In DNA, the CDR3 is TGTGCCATCAGTCCTCAGGGGTTAGCGGGAGACCTGTGGGACGAGCAGTACTTC.

This clone has a handful of counts. The rearrangement uses TRBV4-1 and TRBJ2-3, with 8 bases matching TRBD2. Germline V gene sequence: CDR1 MGHRA, CDR2 YSYEKL. CDR3 length equals 17 residues. With V trimmed by 0 bases and J by 3 bases, 8 bases remained unmatched. The CDR3 bases are TGCGCCAGCAGCCAAGAATGGGCGGGGGGCCGGACAGATACGCAGTATTTT. This sequence encodes CASSQEWAGGRTDTQYF.

The rearrangement links TRBV14 to TRBJ2-3; D gene unclear. V was cut by 1 base and J by 1 base, with 15 bases left in between. CDR1 is SGHDN and CDR2 is FVKESK in the germline V gene. The CDR3 is 17 residues long. The CDR3 sequence: CASSQGLTTGGTDTQYF. The CDR3 nucleotides read TGTGCCAGCAGCCAAGGTCTAACGACGGGTGGCACAGATACGCAGTATTTT.

The rearrangement links TRBV3-1 (or the pseudogene TRBV3-2) to TRBJ1-4; D remains unclear. CDR3 length: 15 amino acids. The germline V and J ends were trimmed by 1 base and 7 bases, with 13 bases remaining between them. Germline CDR1 is LGHDT and CDR2 is YNNKEL (reference sequence). The CDR3 coding sequence is TGTGCCAGCAGCCAAGCGGCAGGTGGAGGTGAAAAACTGTTTTTT. It translates to CASSQAAGGGEKLFF.

The count of this clone is one. The rearrangement uses TRBV18 and TRBJ2-5; D ambiguous. V lost 3 bases and J 5 bases, leaving 10 bases between the germline ends. The CDR3 has 13 amino acids. The germline gives CDR1 KGHSH, CDR2 LQKENI. CDR3 sequence reads: CASSPAPRETQYF. The CDR3 region has the DNA TGTGCCAGCTCACCCGCTCCTAGGGAGACCCAGTACTTC.

J is TRBJ2-1 and V is TRBV18; TRBD1 matches 7 bases. V trimming: 6 bases; J trimming: 1 base; junction bases outside the gene matches: 6. CDR3 size: 15 residues. Germline CDR1 is KGHSH and CDR2 is LQKENI. CDR3 protein: CASSLGTVSYNEQFF. In DNA, the CDR3 is TGTGCCAGCTCCCTCGGGACAGTGTCCTACAATGAGCAGTTCTTC.

The chain links TRBV9 to TRBJ2-3; 8 bases map to TRBD2. Germline CDR1 reads SGDLS; CDR2 reads YYNGEE. V was clipped by 4 bases and J by 5 bases; unmatched bases: 12. This CDR3 is built from 16 residues. CDR3 nucleotide sequence: TGTGCCAGCAGCCCCCCTCCGGGGGGGCCGGGAGATACGCAGTATTTT. Residues: CASSPPPGGPGDTQYF.

The chain carries TRBV28 and TRBJ1-6; D gene ambiguous. CDR3 size: 14 residues. The germline V gene encodes CDR1 MDHEN and CDR2 SYDVKM. The V gene lost 2 bases and the J gene lost 6 bases, with 8 bases spanning the gap. CDR3 sequence (DNA): TGTGCCAGCAGTTTAGTCAGGATTAATTCACCCCTCCACTTT. Translation gives CASSLVRINSPLHF.